What follows are 17 T cell receptor beta chains derived from one specimen sequenced in a study of Graves' ophthalmopathy and Graves' hyperthyroidism. TCR beta CDR3 amplification used RNA transcripts. HTBI primers were employed in first-round RT-PCR, then a second-round multiplex PCR followed. Using its own MiXCR run on the multiplex PCR reads, TCRdb lists one record per CDR3 protein. The sample records some 1.1 million distinct CDR3 sequences, about 35% being singletons. Sequencing used peripheral blood or thyroid tissue (not recorded which). The origin of the receptors is an adult man with Graves' hyperthyroidism.

The rearrangement joins TRBV15 to TRBJ2-6; TRBD1 matches at 8 bases. The CDR3 is made up of 16 amino acids. With V trimmed by 4 bases and J by 4 bases, 6 bases remained unmatched. Germline V gene data show CDR1 as LNHNV and CDR2 as YYDKDF (reference sequence). CDR3 sequence reads: CATSNTQGAGANVLTF. DNA for the CDR3: TGTGCCACCAGCAACACTCAGGGGGCAGGGGCCAACGTCCTGACTTTC.

This clonotype came up a few times. J is TRBJ2-5 and V is TRBV9; 10 bases line up with TRBD2. Germline loops: CDR1 SGDLS, CDR2 YYNGEE. The trim removed 3 bases at V and 6 bases at J, leaving 14 bases unmatched. CDR3 length equals 17 residues. The CDR3 sequence: CASSGSLGAGGWKTQYF. CDR3 in DNA: TGTGCCAGCAGCGGTTCCTTGGGAGCGGGAGGGTGGAAGACCCAGTACTTC.

The chain couples TRBV7-2 to TRBJ2-7; possibly TRBD2 for D (5 bases). This CDR3 is built from 14 residues. Germline CDR1 is SGHTA and CDR2 is FQGNSA. The V end lost 4 bases, the J end lost 2 bases, and 12 bases lay between the germline ends. The DNA for the CDR3 is TGTGCCAGCAGCTCCCCGGGGAGTACCTACGAGCAGTACTTC. Protein: CASSSPGSTYEQYF.

Ten or more counts support this clonotype. The rearrangement links TRBV4-1 to TRBJ1-6; 9 bases are a match to TRBD1. Germline lookup yields CDR1 MGHRA and CDR2 YSYEKL. The CDR3 has 15 amino acids. Unmatched junction bases numbered 9, after V lost 2 bases and J lost 13 bases. DNA of the CDR3: TGCGCCAGCAGCCAAAGGGTCGGACAGGGGATGCCCCTCCACTTT. As protein: CASSQRVGQGMPLHF.

V is TRBV18 and J is TRBJ1-6, with D perhaps TRBD1 (5 bases). This CDR3 has 15 amino acids. Looked up from germline, CDR1 is KGHSH and CDR2 is LQKENI. V lost 0 bases to trimming and J lost 6 bases, with 9 bases between them. CDR3 amino acids: CASSPPGDFNSPLHF. DNA of the CDR3: TGTGCCAGCTCACCACCAGGGGATTTTAATTCACCCCTCCACTTT.

The rearrangement joins TRBV13 to TRBJ1-6; 10 bases agree with TRBD1. CDR3 length: 14 residues. Per germline, CDR1 PRHDT and CDR2 FYEKMQ (reference sequence). After removal of 5 bases from V and 10 bases from J, the junction contained 5 bases not matched to a gene. The CDR3 DNA reads as TGTGCCAGCAGCATGGGACAGGGGAGGTCACCCCTCCACTTT. It translates to CASSMGQGRSPLHF. The full variable domain, completed using reference TRBV13 and TRBJ1-6, is AAGVIQSPRHLIKEKRETATLKCYPIPRHDTVYWYQQGPGQDPQFLISFYEKMQSDKGSIPDRFSAQQFSDYHSELNMSSLELGDSALYFCASSMGQGRSPLHFGNGTRLTVT.

The gene calls are TRBV24-1 and TRBJ1-6, with D tentatively TRBD1 (5 bases). Germline CDR1 KGHDR, CDR2 SFDVKD. V lost 4 bases, J lost 13 bases, and 10 bases lay in between. CDR3 length: 12 residues. CDR3 in amino acids: CATSDGGVPLHF. The DNA for the CDR3 is TGTGCCACCAGTGACGGGGGGGTGCCCCTCCACTTT.

On this clonotype itself: No conserved phenylalanine or tryptophan is present at the end of the CDR3, so a read error is the likely explanation. No DNA is shown, since the ends of the CDR3 on it are uncertain; the CDR3 is the one TCRdb lists. The rearrangement uses TRBV9 and TRBJ2-7; the D call of TRBD1 is as the table states it, not checked on the DNA. The CDR3 region is 10 residues in length, termini included. Germline-derived CDR1 and CDR2 are SGDLS and YYNGEE. The chain's CDR3 is CASSEGVPGQ.

This clonotype showed up many times. This chain connects TRBV2 to TRBJ2-5, with D perhaps TRBD2 (5 bases). This CDR3 region has 15 residues. Trimming shortened V by 5 bases and J by 4 bases, and 17 bases separated the two germline ends. The germline V gene has CDR1 SNHLY and CDR2 FYNNEI. The CDR3 coding sequence is TGTGCCAGCAGTCCCCTCCGCCGAGGGTCAGAGACCCAGTACTTC. Translation: CASSPLRRGSETQYF. The full variable domain, its missing parts supplied by reference TRBV2 and TRBJ2-5, is EPEVTQTPSHQVTQMGQEVILRCVPISNHLYFYWYRQILGQKVEFLVSFYNNEISEKSEIFDDQFSVERPDGSNFTLKIRSTKLEDSAMYFCASSPLRRGSETQYFGPGTRLLVL.

This sequence joins TRBV7-2 and TRBJ2-7; TRBD2 agrees at 10 bases. Gene TRBJ2-3 matches the end of the DNA better, so the J call may be wrong. CDR3 size: 18 residues. CDR1 is SGHTA, CDR2 FQGNSA, per germline. The CDR3 region is CASSYILSSGSYTDTQYF. CDR3 coding DNA: TGTGCCAGCAGCTACATTCTTTCTAGCGGGAGCTACACAGATACGCAGTATTTT.

In this sample, this clonotype turned up many times. V gene TRBV11-2 combines with J gene TRBJ1-5; perhaps TRBD1 as D (6 bases). This CDR3 comprises 15 residues. V was shortened by 7 bases and J by 3 bases, with 16 bases between the two germline ends. CDR1 and CDR2 from the germline V gene are SGHAT and FQNNGV. CDR3: CASKTYRVDNQPQHF. The CDR3 DNA is TGTGCCAGCAAAACTTACAGGGTTGACAATCAGCCCCAGCATTTT. Full variable domain (missing parts from reference TRBV11-2 and TRBJ1-5): EAGVAQSPRYKIIEKRQSVAFWCNPISGHATLYWYQQILGQGPKLLIQFQNNGVVDDSQLPKDRFSAERLKGVDSTLKIQPAKLEDSAVYLCASKTYRVDNQPQHFGDGTRLSIL.

The chain links TRBV24-1 to TRBJ1-6; possibly TRBD1 for D (6 bases). The CDR3 is 14 residues long. Germline V gene lookup returns CDR1 KGHDR and CDR2 SFDVKD. V gave up 6 bases and J gave up 7 bases, with 12 bases separating them. DNA of the CDR3: TGTGCCACCAGTTTTACAGGGAGGAATTCACCCCTCCACTTT. Its translation is CATSFTGRNSPLHF.

Only a few counts were recorded for this clonotype. V and J are TRBV10-1 and TRBJ1-6; D is unresolved. Germline V CDR1 and CDR2: WNHNN, SYGVQD (reference sequence). The CDR3 sequence is 13 residues long. The V end lost 4 bases, the J end lost 7 bases, and 8 bases lay between the germline ends. CDR3 nucleotide sequence: TGCGCCAGCAGTGTAACGATAAATTCACCCCTCCACTTT. This codes for CASSVTINSPLHF.

There are a few counts of this clonotype. This chain joins TRBV7-2 and TRBJ2-5; TRBD2 agrees at 8 bases. CDR1 is SGHTA, CDR2 FQGNSA, per germline. V shed 5 bases and J 3 bases; nucleotides not matched to a gene: 11. The CDR3 is made up of 16 amino acids. CDR3 bases: TGTGCCAGCAGCGACGTTAGGCTAGCGGGTAAAGAGACCCAGTACTTC. The encoded protein is CASSDVRLAGKETQYF.

The sample holds many counts of this clonotype. The chain employs TRBV29-1 and TRBJ1-4; D not resolved. Germline CDR1 and CDR2: SQVTM and ANQGSEA. The germline V and J ends were trimmed by 7 bases and 4 bases, with 13 bases remaining between them. This CDR3 spans 13 amino acids. CDR3: CSALDGYNEKLFF. For the CDR3, the DNA is TGCAGCGCCCTTGACGGTTATAATGAAAAACTGTTTTTT.

The chain is built from TRBV6-6 and TRBJ2-7, with D hard to call. The CDR3 totals 14 residues. The V gene lost 6 bases and the J gene lost 2 bases, with 14 bases spanning the gap. CDR1 MNHNY and CDR2 SVGAGI come from the germline V gene (reference sequence). The CDR3 region has the DNA TGTGCCAGCAGCTCCGGGCCCACCGCCTACGAGCAGTACTTC. It yields the protein CASSSGPTAYEQYF.

This clonotype appeared many times. V gene TRBV19 combines with J gene TRBJ1-6; D gene uncertain. The CDR3 sequence is 15 residues long. Germline CDR1 LNHDA, CDR2 SQIVND (reference sequence). Trimming stripped 4 bases from V and 2 bases from J, with 9 bases between. The CDR3 sequence is CASSTEGAYNSPLHF. Written as DNA, the CDR3 is TGTGCCAGTAGTACCGAAGGCGCCTATAATTCACCCCTCCACTTT.